What follows describes a single T cell receptor (beta chain). What it recognizes is unknown. Repertoires were generated with immunoSEQ multiplex PCR, while TCRdb's copy carries only in-frame clones and drops some. The data hold fewer than 120,000 clones, with roughly 92% observed a single time. From germline, CDR1 is LGHNA and CDR2 YSLEER. V lost 0 bases to trimming and J lost 5 bases, with 8 bases between them. The CDR3 sequence is 14 residues long. The sample is drawn from a study of T cell responses to AZD1222 COVID-19 vaccine. Points from the study as a whole: White British people made up most donors, females outnumbered males, and clonal diversity was possibly underestimated. Researchers took repertoire samples only after the peak T cell response had come.

This chain connects TRBV4-3 to TRBJ2-1; no clear D. The origin of this receptor is an adult who received the AZD1222 COVID-19 vaccine. The material was peripheral blood, obtained 28 days after the second AZD1222 dose. CDR3 nucleotide sequence: TGCGCCAGCAGCCAAGACCCAGCCAACAATGAGCAGTTCTTC. It yields the protein CASSQDPANNEQFF.